This TCR beta chain is from a study of blood T cell repertoires in COVID-19. Background on the study: Acute-phase and convalescent COVID-19 samples originated in the United States, Italy and Spain. Sources were T cells, B-cell-depleted T cells, or PBMCs; the material itself was cDNA or gDNA.

How the authors handled the data: Amplification with reference gene primers provided the estimates of nucleated cell counts. Clones were sequenced by immunoSEQ multiplex PCR, and TCRdb holds only the in-frame ones, with some missing. V and J calls and clone size come straight from that table; D and trimming were deduced from the DNA. The sample includes about 110,000 clones, 88% of them seen just once. Germline CDR1 is MDHEN and CDR2 is SYDVKM. The CDR3 is made up of 13 amino acids. Deletions cut 6 bases from V and 4 bases from J, with 12 bases between. The genes are TRBV28 and TRBJ2-5; D is possibly TRBD2 (6 bases). Sequenced material: peripheral blood. The origin of this receptor is a man aged 45-65 years with active or convalescent COVID-19. DNA of the CDR3: TGTGCCAGCAGGCGGGGCACGTTAGAGACCCAGTACTTC. This gives the protein CASRRGTLETQYF.